A single sample is the source of the 11 T cell receptor beta chains below, sequenced in a study of blood T cell repertoires in COVID-19. Assay used: immunoSEQ multiplex PCR; TCRdb lists only in-frame clones, some missing. The sample has some 100,000 clones, approximately 86% seen once. Sequenced: peripheral blood. These receptors all stem from a woman between 55 and 75 years old with acute or convalescent COVID-19.

CDR3 amino acids: CASSLGTGGGETQYF. As DNA, the CDR3 is TGCGCCAGCAGCTTGGGGACAGGGGGTGGAGAGACCCAGTACTTC. The rearrangement joins TRBV5-1 to TRBJ2-5; 10 nucleotides line up with TRBD1. This CDR3 spans 15 amino acids. Trimming removed 0 bases from V and 4 bases from J; junction bases left unmatched: 3. CDR1 is SGHRS, CDR2 YFSETQ, per germline.

This sequence joins TRBV3-1 (or the pseudogene TRBV3-2) and TRBJ2-2; D gene ambiguous. CDR1 LGHDT and CDR2 YNNKEL come from the germline V gene (reference sequence). V was pared by 4 bases and J by 2 bases, with 14 bases between. This CDR3 is 16 amino acids long. CDR3: CASSPNLLRNTGELFF. CDR3 bases: TGTGCCAGCAGCCCCAACCTGCTACGCAACACCGGGGAGCTGTTTTTT.

The rearrangement links TRBV2 to TRBJ2-3; D uncertain. Germline V lookup: CDR1 SNHLY, CDR2 FYNNEI. This CDR3 contains 13 residues. V lost 8 bases and J lost 2, with 11 bases in between. This chain's CDR3 is CASDTFPTDTQYF. The CDR3 DNA reads TGTGCCAGCGACACTTTCCCCACAGATACGCAGTATTTT. The full variable domain, with the rest looked up from reference TRBV2 and TRBJ2-3, is EPEVTQTPSHQVTQMGQEVILRCVPISNHLYFYWYRQILGQKVEFLVSFYNNEISEKSEIFDDQFSVERPDGSNFTLKIRSTKLEDSAMYFCASDTFPTDTQYFGPGTRLTVL.

The V and J genes are TRBV5-1 and TRBJ1-1; the D is unclear. Germline values: CDR1 SGHRS, CDR2 YFSETQ. Deletions cut 0 bases from V and 0 bases from J, with 9 bases between. CDR3 length: 15 amino acids. The DNA of the CDR3 is TGCGCCAGCAGCTTGGGGGCTTTAATGAACACTGAAGCTTTCTTT. This gives the protein CASSLGALMNTEAFF.

The chain combines TRBV21-1 with TRBJ2-1; TRBD2, as called in the table, went unchecked against the DNA. TRBV21-1 is shown as a pseudogene. The CDR3 sequence is 14 residues long. The CDR3: CASNEGRVQGEQFF. The CDR3 DNA reads as TGTGCCAGCAATGAGGGCCGAGTCCAAGGTGAGCAGTTCTTC.

The chain couples TRBV28 to TRBJ1-1; 9 bases are shared with TRBD1. The CDR3 runs to 17 residues. Unmatched junction bases numbered 10, after V lost 1 base and J lost 4 bases. Germline V gene sequence: CDR1 MDHEN, CDR2 SYDVKM. In nucleotides, the CDR3 is TGTGCCAGCAGTTTATACCCGGACAGGGGAGGGGGCACTGAAGCTTTCTTT. It codes for CASSLYPDRGGGTEAFF.

J is TRBJ2-5 and V is TRBV7-9; 7 positions agree with TRBD1. This CDR3 comprises 14 residues. Trimming cost V 5 bases and J 4 bases; bases outside gene matches: 7. CDR1 SEHNR and CDR2 FQNEAQ come from the germline V gene (reference sequence). The CDR3 sequence is CASSKTGLGETQYF. In DNA, the CDR3 is TGTGCCAGCAGCAAGACAGGGTTGGGAGAGACCCAGTACTTC.

This clone was seen more than once but under ten times. The chain combines TRBV7-9 with TRBJ2-3; 9 bases are shared with TRBD2. The J segment lost 6 bases and the V segment lost 2 bases, leaving 6 bases of the junction unmatched. The CDR3 sequence is 15 residues long. The germline CDR1 and CDR2 sequences are SEHNR and FQNEAQ (reference sequence). The CDR3 sequence is CASSLISGSKDTQYF. Here the CDR3 DNA reads TGTGCCAGCAGCTTAATTAGCGGGAGTAAGGATACGCAGTATTTT. The full variable domain, rest sourced from reference TRBV7-9 and TRBJ2-3, is DTGVSQNPRHKITKRGQNVTFRCDPISEHNRLYWYRQTLGQGPEFLTYFQNEAQLEKSRLLSDRFSAERPKGSFSTLEIQRTEQGDSAMYLCASSLISGSKDTQYFGPGTRLTVL.

The V call is TRBV10-3, the J call TRBJ2-1, with TRBD2 as a possible D gene (5 bases). CDR1 ENHRY and CDR2 SYGVKD come from the germline V gene. This CDR3 has 14 residues. The germline V and J ends were trimmed by 6 bases and 1 base, with 10 bases remaining between them. CDR3 in DNA: TGTGCCATCAGCGTAGGACTTTCCTACAATGAGCAGTTCTTC. Its translation is CAISVGLSYNEQFF.

The chain carries TRBV27 and TRBJ2-1; D is uncertain. Trimming removed 3 bases at V and 6 bases at J, with 6 bases between. The CDR3 runs 12 residues. Germline V gene sequence: CDR1 MNHEY, CDR2 SMNVEV (reference sequence). CDR3 sequence reads: CASSLFGNEQFF. The DNA for the CDR3 is TGTGCCAGCAGTTTGTTCGGCAATGAGCAGTTCTTC.

This rearrangement joins TRBV6-5 to TRBJ1-1; possible D gene TRBD1, 5 bases. Looked up from germline, CDR1 is MNHEY and CDR2 is SVGAGI. V shed 4 bases and J shed 4 bases, with 7 bases lying between them. The CDR3 consists of 12 residues. The chain's CDR3 is CASSSQGTEAFF. The CDR3 DNA reads as TGTGCCAGCAGTTCGCAGGGCACTGAAGCTTTCTTT.